The 19 T cell receptor beta chains below come from one sample, sequenced in a study of CD4 T cells in relation to SARS-CoV-2 and coronaviruses. Their specific antigens are unknown. TCRdb keeps only in-frame clones here, not all; method: immunoSEQ multiplex PCR. The sample consists of over 20,000 clones, roughly 70% of them appearing once. Unexposed donor CD4+ T cells date from about 2010-2019, before the COVID-19 pandemic. The cells were cultured for around ten days before CD4+ T cells were isolated. The source material was CD4+ T cells from PBMCs, cultured in vitro. These receptors were obtained from a human donor in good health.

The chain's CDR3 is CASRRQGAIGSEQYF. DNA of the CDR3: TGTGCCAGCAGGCGACAGGGGGCAATCGGTTCCGAGCAGTACTTC. This rearrangement joins TRBV2 to TRBJ2-7; 10 bases align to TRBD1. The CDR3 consists of 15 residues. V was clipped by 6 bases and J by 6 bases; unmatched bases: 11. CDR1 is SNHLY and CDR2 is FYNNEI in the germline V gene.

This rearrangement joins TRBV6-5 to TRBJ1-5; D not certain. CDR3 size: 13 residues. Trimming cost V 6 bases and J 5 bases, with 11 bases left between them. Germline loops: CDR1 MNHEY, CDR2 SVGAGI. The CDR3 protein is CASRGTVYQPQHF. CDR3 in DNA: TGTGCCAGCAGAGGAACAGTCTATCAGCCCCAGCATTTT.

The V and J genes are TRBV29-1 and TRBJ1-1, with D perhaps TRBD1 (5 bases). V lost 7 bases to trimming and J lost 2 bases, with 20 bases between them. Germline lookup yields CDR1 SQVTM and CDR2 ANQGSEA. The CDR3 loop spans 15 amino acids. The CDR3 sequence: CSGSRDPQGNTEAFF. The CDR3 nucleotides are TGCAGCGGATCCCGGGACCCCCAAGGAAACACTGAAGCTTTCTTT.

This clone was seen more than once but under ten times. J is TRBJ1-2 and V is TRBV25-1, with TRBD1 matching over 10 bases. The CDR3 totals 14 residues. V was clipped by 7 bases and J by 5 bases; unmatched bases: 7. Germline V gives CDR1 MGHDK, CDR2 SYGVNS. The CDR3 nucleotides read TGTGCCAGCACAGGGACAGGGGCAGGGTATGGCTACACCTTC. This gives the protein CASTGTGAGYGYTF.

V gene TRBV27 combines with J gene TRBJ2-3; D not certain. CDR1 is MNHEY and CDR2 is SMNVEV in the germline V gene (reference sequence). Trimming pared 5 bases from V and 7 bases from J, leaving 19 bases between. CDR3 length: 15 amino acids. As DNA, the CDR3 is TGTGCCAGCAGTCGTCAACAGCCCGACTTTCATACGCAGTATTTT. It encodes CASSRQQPDFHTQYF.

V usage is TRBV6-5 and J usage is TRBJ1-2; D remains unclear. The CDR3 covers 12 residues. The germline V and J ends were trimmed by 0 bases and 9 bases, with 8 bases remaining between them. CDR1 and CDR2 from the germline V gene are MNHEY and SVGAGI. The CDR3 sequence: CASSYSPTSYTF. CDR3 DNA: TGTGCCAGCAGTTACTCTCCGACGAGCTACACCTTC.

Only one count was recorded for this clone. The chain joins TRBV29-1 to TRBJ1-3; 7 positions match TRBD1. CDR1 and CDR2 from the germline V gene are SQVTM and ANQGSEA. Trimming cost V 6 bases and J 7 bases; bases outside gene matches: 15. CDR3 length equals 15 residues. The CDR3 reads CSVLPNRDSRNTIYF. CDR3 DNA sequence: TGCAGCGTCCTACCGAACCGGGACAGTAGGAACACCATATATTTT.

The chain couples TRBV6-5 to TRBJ2-1; possibly TRBD1 or TRBD2 for D (5 bases each). Germline CDR1 MNHEY, CDR2 SVGAGI. Trimming left V 7 bases short and J 1 base short, with 14 bases between. The CDR3 loop spans 15 amino acids. CDR3 sequence reads: CASTKDTGSYNEQFF. The CDR3 DNA sequence: TGTGCCAGCACCAAGGACACGGGGTCCTACAATGAGCAGTTCTTC.

The chain joins TRBV27 to TRBJ2-1, with 8 nucleotides matching TRBD2. The V gene end was trimmed by 3 bases and the J gene end by 3 bases; junction bases not matched to a gene: 1. The CDR3 has 14 residues. Germline V lookup: CDR1 MNHEY, CDR2 SMNVEV (reference sequence). The CDR3 region has the DNA TGTGCCAGCAGTTTCAGCGGGGGCTACAATGAGCAGTTCTTC. The encoded protein is CASSFSGGYNEQFF.

The chain employs TRBV21-1 and TRBJ1-5. TRBV21-1 is termed a pseudogene. This CDR3 comprises 17 residues. The CDR3 reads CASSARQPREGNQPQHF. The CDR3 nucleotides read TGTGCCAGCAGCGCAAGACAGCCCCGGGAGGGCAATCAGCCCCAGCATTTT.

This rearrangement joins TRBV4-1 to TRBJ2-2; D possibly corresponds to TRBD2 (6 bases). CDR3 size: 16 residues. The germline V and J ends were trimmed by 2 bases and 3 bases, with 13 bases remaining between them. Germline values: CDR1 MGHRA, CDR2 YSYEKL. CDR3 region: CASSQPTGSYTGELFF. The CDR3 region has the DNA TGCGCCAGCAGCCAACCCACCGGGAGTTACACCGGGGAGCTGTTTTTT.

This clone was picked up a small number of times. This rearrangement joins TRBV6-2 or TRBV6-3 to TRBJ2-3; 8 positions match TRBD2. This CDR3 is 13 amino acids long. V dropped 5 bases and J dropped 4; count of bases not matched to a gene: 2. CDR1 MNHEY and CDR2 SVGEGT come from the germline V gene. The CDR3: CASSPAGADTQYF. The DNA of the CDR3 is TGTGCCAGCAGTCCAGCGGGGGCAGATACGCAGTATTTT.

The V gene is TRBV9, the J gene TRBJ1-1, with a possible D match to TRBD1 (5 bases). Germline values: CDR1 SGDLS, CDR2 YYNGEE. Trimming shortened V by 7 bases and J by 4 bases, and 14 bases separated the two germline ends. The CDR3 totals 13 residues. In nucleotides, the CDR3 is TGTGCCAGCTCCTGGGCCGGGACCACTGAAGCTTTCTTT. Its translation is CASSWAGTTEAFF.

The CDR3, as DNA: TGTGCCAGCAGCTTTCCGGCCGGGAACACCGGGGAGCTGTTTTTT. Translation: CASSFPAGNTGELFF. The chain is built from TRBV5-8 and TRBJ2-2; D call uncertain. CDR1 is SGHTS, CDR2 YDEGEE, per germline. V lost 2 bases, J lost 1 base, and 9 bases lay in between. CDR3 length equals 15 residues.

J is TRBJ2-2 and V is TRBV10-3; D ambiguous. Germline loops: CDR1 ENHRY, CDR2 SYGVKD. Trimming took off 4 bases at V and 6 bases at J, with 6 bases between the two ends. CDR3 size: 12 residues. Here the CDR3 DNA reads TGTGCCATCAGTGGAGTGTCCGGGGAGCTGTTTTTT. Protein sequence: CAISGVSGELFF.

The chain employs TRBV30 and TRBJ2-3; D is unresolved. This CDR3 comprises 16 residues. Looked up from germline, CDR1 is GTSNPN and CDR2 is SVGIG (reference sequence). V lost 0 bases to trimming and J lost 4 bases, with 17 bases between them. The CDR3, as DNA: TGTGCCTGGAGTGTAAAAGGCTTTCCGTGGGCAGATACGCAGTATTTT. Translation: CAWSVKGFPWADTQYF. Supplemented by reference TRBV30 and TRBJ2-3, the full variable domain reads SQTIHQWPATLVQPVGSPLSLECTVEGTSNPNLYWYRQAAGRGLQLLFYSVGIGQISSEVPQNLSASRPQDRQFILSSKKLLLSDSGFYLCAWSVKGFPWADTQYFGPGTRLTVL.

The chain combines TRBV6-1 with TRBJ2-3, with D possibly TRBD2 on 5 matching bases. The CDR3 is made up of 17 amino acids. CDR1 is MNHNS and CDR2 is SASEGT in the germline V gene. Trimming left V 2 bases short and J 5 bases short, with 20 bases between. The CDR3 here is CASSEMLMGVGGDTQYF. CDR3 coding DNA: TGTGCCAGCAGTGAAATGTTGATGGGAGTGGGTGGAGATACGCAGTATTTT.

CDR3: CASSLGLTYTDTQYF. CDR3 bases: TGTGCCAGCAGCCTCGGACTCACCTACACAGATACGCAGTATTTT. The chain combines TRBV9 with TRBJ2-3; D possibly corresponds to TRBD2 (5 bases). CDR1 and CDR2 from the germline V gene are SGDLS and YYNGEE. This CDR3 is 15 amino acids long. Trimming shortened V by 4 bases and J by 2 bases, and 14 bases separated the two germline ends. Using reference TRBV9 and TRBJ2-3 for the parts outside the CDR3, the full variable domain is DSGVTQTPKHLITATGQRVTLRCSPRSGDLSVYWYQQSLDQGLQFLIQYYNGEERAKGNILERFSAQQFPDLHSELNLSSLELGDSALYFCASSLGLTYTDTQYFGPGTRLTVL.

The chain recombines TRBV11-2 with TRBJ2-3, with a weak D call TRBD2 (6 bases). The CDR3 is made up of 16 amino acids. Germline V CDR1 and CDR2: SGHAT, FQNNGV. Trimming cost V 1 base and J 5 bases, with 16 bases left between them. CDR3 region: CASSLGGGARGDTQYF. In DNA form, the CDR3 reads TGTGCCAGCAGCTTAGGGGGCGGGGCTCGGGGAGATACGCAGTATTTT.